Listed here are 30 T cell receptor beta chains from one sample, sequenced in a study of shared clonotypes between healthy human individuals. Libraries were prepared by immunoSEQ multiplex PCR; TCRdb keeps only in-frame clonotypes and omits some of them. The sample contains 650,000 to 800,000 clones, 90% to 95% of which appear only once. CD45RO-negative, CCR7-selected cells formed the naive CD8 fraction, which excluded terminally differentiated effector memory CD45RA+ cells. The sample was naive CD8+ T cells sorted from blood. These receptors all stem from a man aged 25-45 years in good health.

This chain connects TRBV27 to TRBJ2-7; maybe TRBD2 (6 bases). The germline V and J ends were trimmed by 5 bases and 3 bases, with 17 bases remaining between them. Germline V gene lookup returns CDR1 MNHEY and CDR2 SMNVEV (reference sequence). The length of the CDR3 is 15 residues. As DNA, the CDR3 is TGTGCCAGCAGTCCCCAGCCTACGGGGGACTACGAGCAGTACTTC. This codes for CASSPQPTGDYEQYF.

The V and J genes are TRBV27 and TRBJ2-1, with 11 nucleotides matching TRBD2. Germline V lookup: CDR1 MNHEY, CDR2 SMNVEV (reference sequence). The CDR3 is 16 residues long. Losses at the gene ends were 6 bases for V and 7 bases for J; bases not matched to a gene: 11. DNA for the CDR3: TGTGCCAGCAGCTCGTCGACTAGCGGGACGAGGAATGAGCAGTTCTTC. Residues: CASSSSTSGTRNEQFF.

This sequence joins TRBV11-2 and TRBJ2-7, with D perhaps matching TRBD2 (6 bases). Germline V gene data show CDR1 as SGHAT and CDR2 as FQNNGV. This CDR3 spans 15 amino acids. Between the trimmed V and J ends, which lost 4 bases and 0 bases, there was a span of 13 bases. CDR3 nucleotide sequence: TGTGCCAGCAGCTACCTAGCGTCTAGCTCCTACGAGCAGTACTTC. Translation gives CASSYLASSSYEQYF.

This chain joins TRBV28 and TRBJ1-5; D is unresolved. Germline loops: CDR1 MDHEN, CDR2 SYDVKM. The V end lost 2 bases, the J end lost 1 base, and 9 bases lay between the germline ends. The CDR3 extends over 15 amino acids. DNA for the CDR3: TGTGCCAGCAGTTTAGCATGGGGAAGCAATCAGCCCCAGCATTTT. It is translated as CASSLAWGSNQPQHF.

This chain joins TRBV28 and TRBJ2-2; D is uncertain. Trimming removed 6 bases from V and 6 bases from J, with 11 bases in between. There are 13 residues in the CDR3. The V gene's germline CDR1 is MDHEN and CDR2 SYDVKM. Written as DNA, the CDR3 is TGTGCCAGCAGCCCTCTCAGAGCCGGGGAGCTGTTTTTT. Translating it yields CASSPLRAGELFF.

This clone was recorded once. The gene calls are TRBV30 and TRBJ1-2, with no clear D. V lost 0 bases and J lost 6, with 11 bases in between. CDR1 GTSNPN and CDR2 SVGIG come from the germline V gene (reference sequence). The CDR3 contains 13 residues. The CDR3 DNA sequence: TGTGCCTGGAGTGTAGGTAATTCCGATGGCTACACCTTC. Protein sequence: CAWSVGNSDGYTF.

The V and J genes are TRBV14 and TRBJ2-7; a weak D match, TRBD1 (5 bases). The germline CDR1 and CDR2 sequences are SGHDN and FVKESK. The V and J ends lost 0 bases and 4 bases respectively, with 19 bases between them. The CDR3 spans 17 residues. CDR3 region: CASSQDAAGLIDYEQYF. CDR3 nucleotide sequence: TGTGCCAGCAGCCAAGATGCCGCAGGGCTCATCGATTACGAGCAGTACTTC.

Worth noting for this clone: This same CDR3 is encoded by further DNA sequences in the sample. This chain connects TRBV9 to TRBJ2-2; 8 nucleotides match TRBD1. The CDR3 has 13 amino acids. Germline-derived CDR1 and CDR2 are SGDLS and YYNGEE. The V and J ends lost 3 bases and 5 bases, in that order; junction bases with no gene match: 0. CDR3 amino acids: CASSGQGTGELFF. CDR3 nucleotides: TGTGCCAGCAGCGGACAGGGGACCGGGGAGCTGTTTTTT.

The chain links TRBV5-5 to TRBJ1-2; perhaps TRBD1 as D (5 bases). The germline CDR1 and CDR2 sequences are SGHKS and YYEKEE (reference sequence). The V gene lost 3 bases and the J gene lost 2 bases, with 17 bases spanning the gap. The CDR3 totals 16 residues. The DNA of the CDR3 is TGTGCCAGCAGCTCAGACCGGGGGAGTAAAAACTATGGCTACACCTTC. Protein: CASSSDRGSKNYGYTF.

V is TRBV10-3 and J is TRBJ2-1; the match to TRBD2 covers 12 bases. The CDR3 is 16 residues long. Unmatched junction bases numbered 10, after V lost 10 bases and J lost 3 bases. Germline values: CDR1 ENHRY, CDR2 SYGVKD. CDR3 sequence reads: CATFSKTSGSYNEQFF. The CDR3 DNA reads TGTGCCACCTTCTCCAAGACTAGCGGGAGCTACAATGAGCAGTTCTTC.

The chain uses TRBV27 and TRBJ2-2; the match to TRBD1 covers 8 bases. J was trimmed by 4 bases and V by 6 bases; bases with no gene match: 7. The V gene's germline CDR1 is MNHEY and CDR2 SMNVEV (reference sequence). The CDR3 has 15 residues. The DNA of the CDR3 is TGTGCCAGCAGCCCCGACAGGGGAGGCACCGGGGAGCTGTTTTTT. It encodes CASSPDRGGTGELFF.

The V gene is TRBV6-4, the J gene TRBJ2-3; D is possibly TRBD2 (6 bases). The CDR3 totals 13 residues. Trimming removed 4 bases at V and 5 bases at J, with 10 bases between. CDR1 is MRHNA, CDR2 SNTAGT, per germline. CDR3: CASSALAGDTQYF. The CDR3 DNA is TGTGCCAGCAGTGCACTAGCCGGAGATACGCAGTATTTT.

The chain couples TRBV5-1 to TRBJ1-2; D call uncertain. CDR1 and CDR2 (germline): SGHRS, YFSETQ. V gave up 0 bases and J gave up 4 bases, with 10 bases separating them. CDR3 length: 14 amino acids. CDR3 sequence reads: CASSLEVTSYGYTF. The CDR3 DNA follows: TGCGCCAGCAGCTTGGAAGTCACATCCTATGGCTACACCTTC.

The rearrangement joins TRBV7-8 to TRBJ2-7, with TRBD2 matching 13 bases. V lost 6 bases and J lost 3; bases outside the gene matches: 5. The CDR3 is made up of 15 amino acids. CDR1 is SGHVS and CDR2 is FQNEAQ in the germline V gene. The CDR3 coding sequence is TGTGCCAGCAGAGCGAGGACTAGCGGGAGCTACGAGCAGTACTTC. It translates to CASRARTSGSYEQYF. Looking up the rest from reference TRBV7-8 and TRBJ2-7 gives the full variable domain: GAGVSQSPRYKVAKRGQDVALRCDPISGHVSLFWYQQALGQGPEFLTYFQNEAQLDKSGLPSDRFFAERPEGSVSTLKIQRTQQEDSAVYLCASRARTSGSYEQYFGPGTRLTVT.

The chain links TRBV2 to TRBJ2-2, with a tentative D call TRBD2 (6 bases). Germline lookup yields CDR1 SNHLY and CDR2 FYNNEI. V was pared by 8 bases and J by 2 bases, with 21 bases between. This CDR3 region has 17 residues. The CDR3 reads CASDEGIGLYNTGELFF. For the CDR3, the DNA is TGTGCCAGCGATGAGGGGATTGGACTATATAACACCGGGGAGCTGTTTTTT.

This chain connects TRBV9 to TRBJ1-2, with 11 bases fitting TRBD1. Per the germline V gene, CDR1 is SGDLS and CDR2 is YYNGEE. Unmatched junction bases numbered 5, after V lost 0 bases and J lost 4 bases. CDR3 length: 16 amino acids. The CDR3 protein is CASSVDGTGGFYGYTF. The CDR3 region has the DNA TGTGCCAGCAGCGTAGATGGGACAGGGGGATTCTATGGCTACACCTTC.

The sample holds one count of this clone. J is TRBJ1-2 and V is TRBV28; 9 bases agree with TRBD1. The CDR3 consists of 15 residues. V shed 3 bases and J 8 bases; nucleotides not matched to a gene: 10. CDR1 is MDHEN and CDR2 is SYDVKM in the germline V gene. The CDR3 nucleotides read TGTGCCAGCAGTTTCTATGTTGGACAGGGGAGAGGCTACACCTTC. Translating gives CASSFYVGQGRGYTF.

The chain uses TRBV4-1 and TRBJ2-2; 9 bases match TRBD2. CDR3 length equals 17 residues. J was trimmed by 5 bases and V by 8 bases; bases with no gene match: 15. Germline V lookup: CDR1 MGHRA, CDR2 YSYEKL. CDR3 nucleotide sequence: TGCGCCAGCCGTCCAGCGAGCGGGGGGCGGCCTACCGGGGAGCTGTTTTTT. Its translation is CASRPASGGRPTGELFF.

The V gene is TRBV4-3, the J gene TRBJ2-3; no clear D. Trimming removed 2 bases at V and 4 bases at J, with 7 bases between. The germline V gene has CDR1 LGHNA and CDR2 YSLEER. This CDR3 has 13 amino acids. For the CDR3, the DNA is TGCGCCAGCAGCCAATTTCCGGCAGATACGCAGTATTTT. Translating it yields CASSQFPADTQYF.

This CDR3 is CASSLAGRELSYNEQFF. The CDR3 coding sequence is TGTGCCAGCAGTTTAGCTGGGCGGGAGCTGTCCTACAATGAGCAGTTCTTC. The chain employs TRBV28 and TRBJ2-1; 7 nucleotides line up with TRBD2. V was clipped by 2 bases and J by 1 base; unmatched bases: 8. The CDR3 spans 17 residues. CDR1 is MDHEN and CDR2 is SYDVKM in the germline V gene.

The rearrangement joins TRBV7-9 to TRBJ2-3; 7 bases are shared with TRBD2. The CDR3 spans 15 residues. V was pared by 6 bases and J by 1 base, with 7 bases of the junction left unmatched. The germline V gene encodes CDR1 SEHNR and CDR2 FQNEAQ (reference sequence). CDR3 residues: CASSPTLAGTDTQYF. In DNA form, the CDR3 reads TGTGCCAGCAGTCCAACTCTAGCGGGCACAGATACGCAGTATTTT.

The chain couples TRBV6-5 to TRBJ2-4, with 8 bases that match TRBD2. CDR3 length: 13 residues. Germline CDR1 reads MNHEY; CDR2 reads SVGAGI. J lost 8 bases, V lost 8 bases, and 8 bases had no gene match. CDR3 loop: CASSPPGGYIQYF. CDR3 in DNA: TGTGCCAGCTCCCCACCGGGAGGGTACATTCAGTACTTC.

The J gene is TRBJ2-6, the V gene TRBV28, with no clear D. This CDR3 region has 14 residues. The V gene's germline CDR1 is MDHEN and CDR2 SYDVKM. Trimming removed 8 bases at V and 0 bases at J, with 8 bases between. CDR3 region: CASGRISGANVLTF. As DNA, the CDR3 is TGTGCCAGCGGTCGGATCTCTGGGGCCAACGTCCTGACTTTC.

The V gene is TRBV11-3, the J gene TRBJ2-7, with 7 bases aligning to TRBD1. With 4 bases clipped from V and 5 bases from J, the junction kept 8 bases outside the gene matches. There are 14 residues in the CDR3. Germline lookup yields CDR1 SGHNT and CDR2 YENEEA. The CDR3: CASSSPDRAHEQYF. In DNA, the CDR3 is TGTGCCAGCAGCTCACCAGACAGGGCCCACGAGCAGTACTTC.

J is TRBJ2-1 and V is TRBV10-2; the D gene is possibly TRBD1 (5 bases). The germline V gene has CDR1 WSHSY and CDR2 SAAADI. Trimming pared 0 bases from V and 12 bases from J, leaving 9 bases between. The CDR3 length is 12 residues. CDR3 in amino acids: CASSESGRVQFF. The CDR3 bases are TGCGCCAGCAGTGAGTCGGGGCGAGTGCAGTTCTTC.

The rearrangement joins TRBV28 to TRBJ2-7; 10 nucleotides line up with TRBD2. V lost 3 bases and J lost 2; bases outside the gene matches: 4. Germline CDR1 and CDR2: MDHEN and SYDVKM. The CDR3 spans 15 residues. The CDR3 nucleotides are TGTGCCAGCAGTTTGGAGCTAGCGGGAGCCTACGAGCAGTACTTC. It encodes CASSLELAGAYEQYF.

This chain uses TRBV18 with TRBJ2-7; tentative D call: TRBD2 (5 bases). V dropped 3 bases and J dropped 0 bases, with 15 bases sitting between them. Germline V gene data show CDR1 as KGHSH and CDR2 as LQKENI. This CDR3 is built from 16 residues. As DNA, the CDR3 is TGTGCCAGCTCACCCGCTGCGAGCGGAAACTCCTACGAGCAGTACTTC. It codes for CASSPAASGNSYEQYF.

The CDR3 sequence is CASVQGNGYTF. The CDR3 nucleotides read TGTGCCAGCGTACAGGGGAATGGCTACACCTTC. The rearrangement links TRBV9 to TRBJ1-2, with TRBD1 identical over 7 bases. CDR1 and CDR2 (germline): SGDLS, YYNGEE. J lost 6 bases, V lost 7 bases, and 3 bases had no gene match. There are 11 residues in the CDR3. Complete variable domain (other parts from reference TRBV9 and TRBJ1-2): DSGVTQTPKHLITATGQRVTLRCSPRSGDLSVYWYQQSLDQGLQFLIQYYNGEERAKGNILERFSAQQFPDLHSELNLSSLELGDSALYFCASVQGNGYTFGSGTRLTVV.

The V gene is TRBV2, the J gene TRBJ2-3, with TRBD1 identical over 11 bases. V dropped 5 bases and J dropped 3; count of bases not matched to a gene: 4. CDR1 is SNHLY and CDR2 is FYNNEI in the germline V gene. This CDR3 has 15 amino acids. The DNA for the CDR3 is TGTGCCAGCAGTCACGGGACAGGGGGAACAGATACGCAGTATTTT. It codes for CASSHGTGGTDTQYF.

The genes are TRBV27 and TRBJ2-5, with 9 bases aligning to TRBD2. This CDR3 has 15 residues. Losses at the gene ends were 3 bases for V and 4 bases for J; bases not matched to a gene: 6. Germline V CDR1 and CDR2: MNHEY, SMNVEV (reference sequence). The CDR3 spells CASSFISGSPETQYF. In DNA, the CDR3 is TGTGCCAGCAGTTTTATTAGCGGGAGCCCAGAGACCCAGTACTTC.